The 30 T cell receptor beta chains below were found in one sample sequenced in a study of T cells in Graves' hyperthyroidism and ophthalmopathy (dated by TCRdb to about 2019). Libraries were constructed by multiplex PCR. The sequencer was an Illumina HiSeq 2000. TCR beta CDR3 regions were amplified from RNA transcripts. The TCR CDR3 was subjected to a first round of RT-PCR using the HTBI primer set and the Qiagen OneStep RT-PCR kit. TCRdb trimmed public reads at Q25 via fastp, called clones via MiXCR and kept in-frame beta chains. A single entry per CDR3 protein holds the most common genes and DNA from its merged rows. The sample contains more than 500,000 distinct CDR3 sequences, 11% to 15% of them found a single time. Jointly, the top ten make up approximately 14% of the sample. Specimen: blood. The source of these receptors is a woman in her thirties or forties with Graves' hyperthyroidism.

This clonotype was picked up many times. V and J are TRBV5-1 and TRBJ2-7, with D unresolved. The germline V gene encodes CDR1 SGHRS and CDR2 YFSETQ. CDR3 size: 13 residues. Trimming removed 1 base at V and 6 bases at J, with 11 bases between. The CDR3 DNA reads as TGCGCCAGCAGCTTGATGGTGGGCAGCGAGCAGTACTTC. Translated: CASSLMVGSEQYF.

This clonotype appeared many times. The chain combines TRBV7-9 with TRBJ2-7; D perhaps matches TRBD2 (5 bases). The germline CDR1 and CDR2 sequences are SEHNR and FQNEAQ (reference sequence). CDR3 length equals 16 residues. Trimming took off 3 bases at V and 3 bases at J, with 18 bases between the two ends. CDR3 nucleotide sequence: TGTGCCAGCAGCTTCTTCCCCCGGGAAGGGTTCTACGAGCAGTACTTC. Its translation: CASSFFPREGFYEQYF.

On this clonotype itself: A much larger clone differs by one base, so this may be a read error. The J gene is TRBJ1-4, the V gene TRBV28; 7 nucleotides align to TRBD1. Germline values: CDR1 MDHEN, CDR2 SYDVKM. Germline trimming cut 10 bases from V and 4 bases from J; bases unmatched to any gene: 9. The CDR3 spans 14 residues. The CDR3 bases are TGTGCCAACAGCCTGACAGGGATTAATGAAAAACTGTTTTTT. Translated, it gives CANSLTGINEKLFF.

In this sample, this clonotype turned up many times. The chain is built from TRBV20-1 and TRBJ2-7, with unresolved D. Trimming removed 6 bases at V and 3 bases at J, with 15 bases between. CDR1 DFQATT and CDR2 SNEGSKA come from the germline V gene (reference sequence). CDR3 length: 13 residues. The CDR3 loop reads CSAHHVVIYEQYF. Written as DNA, the CDR3 is TGCAGTGCCCACCATGTGGTAATCTACGAGCAGTACTTC.

This clonotype was observed a few times. This chain connects TRBV19 to TRBJ2-2; 8 nucleotides align to TRBD2. J gave up 4 bases and V 7 bases, and 5 bases lay outside the gene matches. CDR1 LNHDA and CDR2 SQIVND come from the germline V gene (reference sequence). This CDR3 region has 14 residues. CDR3: CASNSGGPTGELFF. In nucleotides, the CDR3 is TGTGCCAGTAACTCGGGAGGGCCCACCGGGGAGCTGTTTTTT.

This clonotype appeared a few times. The chain uses TRBV3-1 and TRBJ1-2; D is unclear. The germline gives CDR1 LGHDT, CDR2 YNNKEL (reference sequence). This CDR3 spans 15 amino acids. V shed 3 bases and J shed 8 bases, with 19 bases lying between them. The CDR3, as DNA: TGTGCCAGCAGCCAGGAAAGGCCCTCCCCAGGAGGCTACACCTTC. It specifies CASSQERPSPGGYTF.

This clonotype was seen a few times. The V gene is TRBV27, the J gene TRBJ2-1; TRBD2 agrees at 11 bases. This CDR3 has 16 amino acids. Germline CDR1 is MNHEY and CDR2 is SMNVEV (reference sequence). V shed 4 bases and J 9 bases; nucleotides not matched to a gene: 11. The CDR3 protein is CASSWLAGGPAGEQFF. Here the CDR3 DNA reads TGTGCCAGCAGTTGGTTAGCGGGAGGGCCTGCCGGTGAGCAGTTCTTC.

The chain employs TRBV20-1 and TRBJ2-2; 7 positions match TRBD1. Trimming removed 3 bases from V and 7 bases from J; junction bases left unmatched: 2. CDR3 size: 12 residues. CDR1 and CDR2 from the germline V gene are DFQATT and SNEGSKA (reference sequence). The CDR3 loop reads CSARRQGGELFF. DNA for the CDR3: TGCAGTGCTAGGCGACAGGGCGGGGAGCTGTTTTTT.

This clonotype showed up many times. The rearrangement links TRBV2 to TRBJ2-3; no reliable D call. There are 15 residues in the CDR3. Germline-derived CDR1 and CDR2 are SNHLY and FYNNEI. Deletions cut 8 bases from V and 0 bases from J, with 15 bases between. The CDR3 sequence is CASPEVQRSTDTQYF. In nucleotides, the CDR3 is TGTGCCAGCCCCGAGGTGCAGAGGAGCACAGATACGCAGTATTTT.

The DNA for the CDR3 is TGTGCCACCAGAGAACTGGCTAGCACAGATACGCAGTATTTT. Amino acid sequence: CATRELASTDTQYF. The V call is TRBV15, the J call TRBJ2-3; D is uncertain. The germline V gene has CDR1 LNHNV and CDR2 YYDKDF (reference sequence). The CDR3 sequence is 14 residues long. Trimming left V 6 bases short and J 0 bases short, with 10 bases between. Full variable domain (remainder filled in from reference TRBV15 and TRBJ2-3): DAMVIQNPRYQVTQFGKPVTLSCSQTLNHNVMYWYQQKSSQAPKLLFHYYDKDFNNEADTPDNFQSRRPNTSFCFLDIRSPGLGDTAMYLCATRELASTDTQYFGPGTRLTVL.

A word on this clonotype: A junction end diverges from the germline sequence, so it may reflect a read error. The rearrangement links TRBV20-1 to TRBJ1-5; D may be TRBD1 (5 bases). Per the germline V gene, CDR1 is DFQATT and CDR2 is SNEGSKA (reference sequence). The CDR3 contains 15 residues. The CDR3 reads CSAREQDYSDQPQHF. DNA for the CDR3: TGCAGTGCTAGAGAACAGGATTATAGCGATCAGCCCCAGCATTTT.

Ten or more counts support this clonotype. The rearrangement joins TRBV12-3 or TRBV12-4 to TRBJ1-2; TRBD1 agrees at 7 bases. Losses at the gene ends were 3 bases for V and 3 bases for J; bases not matched to a gene: 4. The CDR3 is 14 amino acids. The CDR3: CASSFGDRYYGYTF. The CDR3 DNA is TGTGCCAGCAGTTTTGGGGACAGATACTATGGCTACACCTTC.

This clonotype has only one observation. The chain uses TRBV6-1 and TRBJ2-3, with 7 nucleotides matching TRBD1. Germline-derived CDR1 and CDR2 are MNHNS and SASEGT. V was pared by 7 bases and J by 4 bases, with 14 bases of the junction left unmatched. This CDR3 comprises 16 residues. CDR3 in amino acids: CASNDQGVFGADTQYF. In DNA form, the CDR3 reads TGTGCCAGCAACGATCAGGGGGTATTTGGCGCAGATACGCAGTATTTT.

This clonotype occurred many times. The V gene is TRBV28, the J gene TRBJ2-5; 7 nucleotides line up with TRBD2. The CDR3 contains 14 residues. Trimming took 1 base from V and 2 from J; bases not matched to a gene: 1. The V gene's germline CDR1 is MDHEN and CDR2 SYDVKM. CDR3 sequence reads: CASSLSSGQETQYF. Written as DNA, the CDR3 is TGTGCCAGCAGTTTATCTAGCGGACAAGAGACCCAGTACTTC. The full variable domain, with the rest looked up from reference TRBV28 and TRBJ2-5, is DVKVTQSSRYLVKRTGEKVFLECVQDMDHENMFWYRQDPGLGLRLIYFSYDVKMKEKGDIPEGYSVSREKKERFSLILESASTNQTSMYLCASSLSSGQETQYFGPGTRLLVL.

This clonotype was seen many times. This chain joins TRBV11-3 and TRBJ1-1; D is unclear. The CDR3 is made up of 15 amino acids. Germline assignment: CDR1 SGHNT and CDR2 YENEEA. V lost 1 base to trimming and J lost 1 base, with 10 bases between them. CDR3 nucleotides: TGTGCCAGCAGCTTAGGTGAAACCTCGAACACTGAAGCTTTCTTT. Protein sequence: CASSLGETSNTEAFF.

The chain has TRBV5-1 and TRBJ2-3; 12 bases are shared with TRBD2. The CDR3 runs to 20 residues. V lost 4 bases, J lost 8 bases, and 23 bases stayed unmatched. CDR1 is SGHRS, CDR2 YFSETQ, per germline. For the CDR3, the DNA is TGCGCCAGCAGCATCGTGCCAAAAGGACTAGCGGGATCGGGGTTGGGTACGCAGTATTTT. Amino acids: CASSIVPKGLAGSGLGTQYF.

The table lists this clonotype with many counts. The J gene is TRBJ2-7, the V gene TRBV6-2 or TRBV6-3; 10 nucleotides align to TRBD2. This CDR3 spans 16 amino acids. From germline, CDR1 is MNHEY and CDR2 SVGEGT. V shed 2 bases and J 2 bases; nucleotides not matched to a gene: 6. This CDR3 reads CASSYTRLAGTYEQYF. The CDR3 coding sequence is TGTGCCAGCAGTTACACGAGACTAGCGGGTACCTACGAGCAGTACTTC.

This clonotype has ten or more counts. The rearrangement links TRBV28 to TRBJ2-1; D is unresolved. With 6 bases removed from V and 0 bases from J, the gap between germline ends came to 12 bases. Germline V gene lookup returns CDR1 MDHEN and CDR2 SYDVKM. CDR3 length: 15 residues. CDR3 loop: CASRRLETSYNEQFF. Written as DNA, the CDR3 is TGTGCCAGCAGAAGACTCGAGACCTCCTACAATGAGCAGTTCTTC.

Ten or more counts support this clonotype. The V and J genes are TRBV12-3 or TRBV12-4 and TRBJ2-5, with 8 nucleotides matching TRBD1. The CDR3 has 13 residues. V lost 8 bases, J lost 1 base, and 3 bases stayed unmatched. In nucleotides, the CDR3 is TGTGCCAGCGGCGGGACAGGCCAAGAGACCCAGTACTTC. This sequence encodes CASGGTGQETQYF.

This clonotype was seen a handful of times. This may stem from a read error, because a much larger clone lies one nucleotide away. The V and J genes are TRBV6-2 or TRBV6-3 and TRBJ2-3; 11 nucleotides line up with TRBD2. Germline V CDR1 and CDR2: MNHEY, SVGEGT. The CDR3 extends over 16 amino acids. CDR3 region: CASTGLAGRSTDTRYF. CDR3 in DNA: TGTGCCAGCACTGGACTAGCGGGTAGAAGCACAGATACGCGGTATTTT.

This clonotype has more than one count but fewer than ten. J is TRBJ2-1 and V is TRBV9; 8 bases map to TRBD2. Germline CDR1 is SGDLS and CDR2 is YYNGEE. Trimming took 3 bases from V and 6 from J; bases not matched to a gene: 11. The CDR3 sequence is 16 residues long. Here the CDR3 reads CASSAESGSVSNEQFF. The CDR3 nucleotides read TGTGCCAGCAGCGCTGAAAGCGGGAGTGTCTCCAATGAGCAGTTCTTC.

This clonotype has only a few counts. V usage is TRBV12-3 or TRBV12-4 and J usage is TRBJ1-2, with 7 positions matching TRBD1. Unmatched junction bases numbered 4, after V lost 7 bases and J lost 2 bases. This CDR3 is built from 13 residues. The CDR3 spells CASMGQSNYGYTF. The CDR3 bases are TGTGCCAGCATGGGACAGTCGAACTATGGCTACACCTTC.

In its sample, this clonotype was seen many times. J is TRBJ1-2 and V is TRBV20-1; D possibly corresponds to TRBD1 (5 bases). V was trimmed by 1 base and J by 6 bases, leaving 12 bases between them. CDR1 DFQATT and CDR2 SNEGSKA come from the germline V gene (reference sequence). The CDR3 totals 13 residues. CDR3 DNA: TGCAGTGCTAGAGTGAGAGGGGAGCATGGCTACACCTTC. Protein sequence: CSARVRGEHGYTF.

This clonotype was detected many times. The chain carries TRBV12-3 or TRBV12-4 and TRBJ1-1, with a tentative D call TRBD1 (6 bases). CDR3 length: 17 amino acids. V was cut by 2 bases and J by 2 bases, with 18 bases left in between. The CDR3 is CASSLSLAGDFNTEAFF. The CDR3 DNA sequence: TGTGCCAGCAGTTTAAGTTTGGCAGGGGATTTCAACACTGAAGCTTTCTTT.

Many counts were recorded for this clonotype. V gene TRBV3-1 combines with J gene TRBJ2-1, with TRBD2 matching 8 bases. CDR1 and CDR2 (germline): LGHDT, YNNKEL (reference sequence). The length of the CDR3 is 15 residues. Losses at the gene ends were 1 base for V and 10 bases for J; bases not matched to a gene: 9. For the CDR3, the DNA is TGTGCCAGCAGCCAAGCGGGAGGGCCGGGTCTAGAGCAGTTCTTC. Translating it yields CASSQAGGPGLEQFF.

This clonotype was seen many times. The chain employs TRBV12-3 or TRBV12-4 and TRBJ2-7; 7 bases align to TRBD1. Losses at the gene ends were 5 bases for V and 5 bases for J; bases not matched to a gene: 6. The CDR3 is 13 residues long. For the CDR3, the DNA is TGTGCCAGCAGTCCAACAGGGGCCCACGAGCAGTACTTC. Amino acids: CASSPTGAHEQYF.

This clonotype appeared many times. The chain employs TRBV7-2 and TRBJ2-7; 11 positions agree with TRBD2. After removal of 8 bases from V and 2 bases from J, the junction contained 5 bases not matched to a gene. CDR1 and CDR2 (germline): SGHTA, FQGNSA. This CDR3 region has 14 residues. The CDR3 spells CASRLAGRTYEQYF. The CDR3 DNA reads TGTGCCAGCCGACTAGCGGGAAGAACCTACGAGCAGTACTTC.

There are many counts of this clonotype. The chain links TRBV7-2 to TRBJ2-1, with unresolved D. The V gene's germline CDR1 is SGHTA and CDR2 FQGNSA. This CDR3 contains 16 residues. Trimming cost V 3 bases and J 5 bases, with 17 bases left between them. The CDR3 sequence: CASSFSLTQSHNEQFF. The CDR3 DNA is TGTGCCAGCAGCTTTAGTCTCACTCAGTCACACAATGAGCAGTTCTTC.

At least ten counts were recorded for this clonotype. The chain has TRBV7-2 and TRBJ2-5; 10 nucleotides align to TRBD2. There are 15 residues in the CDR3. The trim removed 6 bases at V and 4 bases at J, leaving 8 bases unmatched. Germline CDR1 is SGHTA and CDR2 is FQGNSA. CDR3 sequence reads: CASSFIAGGGETQYF. The CDR3 nucleotides are TGTGCCAGCAGTTTTATAGCGGGAGGAGGAGAGACCCAGTACTTC.

This clonotype was recorded at least ten times. This chain links TRBV27 with TRBJ2-6; D gene ambiguous. CDR3 length: 15 residues. CDR1 and CDR2 from the germline V gene are MNHEY and SMNVEV (reference sequence). V gave up 5 bases and J gave up 2 bases, with 10 bases separating them. The CDR3 sequence: CASSPSATGANVLTF. DNA of the CDR3: TGTGCCAGCAGTCCCTCGGCGACTGGGGCCAACGTCCTGACTTTC.